A selection of T cell receptor beta chains follows, all from one sample in a study of blood T cell repertoires in COVID-19. Libraries were prepared by immunoSEQ multiplex PCR; TCRdb keeps only in-frame clonotypes and omits some of them. In the table there are approximately 50,000 clones, roughly 85% of which are singletons. Sequencing was done on a sample of peripheral blood. The receptor set was obtained from a human donor in a cohort sampled during active COVID-19. The CDR3 runs from the conserved cysteine through the conserved F or W. D genes are given only for firm matches. Size tells how often a clone was seen (once, few, many) or the class of an expanded clone, and some rows leave it out.

>TRBV3-1/TRBV3-2|TRBD2|-|TRBJ2-3
CASSLGALAGGRGDTQYF
TGTGCCAGCAGCCTTGGGGCCCTAGCGGGAGGGCGAGGGGATACGCAGTATTTT
>TRBV7-2|-|-|TRBJ1-2
CASSPSGQGSYTF
TGTGCCAGCAGCCCCTCCGGGCAGGGGAGCTACACCTTC
>TRBV19|-|-|TRBJ1-5
CASRGADQPQHF
TGTGCCAGTAGGGGGGCTGATCAGCCCCAGCATTTT
>TRBV5-5|-|-|TRBJ1-1
CASRRYEQPDTEAFF
TGTGCCAGCAGGCGATATGAACAGCCTGACACTGAAGCTTTCTTT
>TRBV28|TRBD1|-|TRBJ2-4
CARDRVRWAKNIQYF
TGTGCCAGGGACAGGGTTAGGTGGGCCAAAAACATTCAGTACTTC
>TRBV29-1|-|once|TRBJ1-2
CSVHTNPNYGYTF
TGCAGCGTCCACACGAACCCTAACTATGGCTACACCTTC
>TRBV7-8|TRBD1|-|TRBJ2-2
CASSRTGNTGELFF
TGTGCCAGCAGCCGGACAGGGAACACCGGGGAGCTGTTTTTT
>TRBV28|-|-|TRBJ1-1
CASSRSLAGREAFF
TGTGCCAGCAGCCGATCCTTAGCGGGGCGTGAAGCTTTCTTT
>TRBV18|TRBD2|few|TRBJ2-1
CASSPQLAGADEQFF
TGTGCCAGCTCACCACAACTAGCGGGAGCGGATGAGCAGTTCTTC
>TRBV2|-|-|TRBJ2-7
CASSDRVAYEQYF
TGTGCCAGCAGTGACAGGGTAGCCTACGAGCAGTACTTC
>TRBV18|TRBD2|-|TRBJ2-1
CASSPGRGNEQFF
TGTGCCAGCTCACCAGGGAGGGGAAATGAGCAGTTCTTC
>TRBV6-6|TRBD1|-|TRBJ2-7
CASSYTQGNEQYF
TGTGCCAGCAGTTACACACAGGGGAACGAGCAGTACTTC
>TRBV6-6|TRBD1|-|TRBJ1-4
CASSPDRGQREKLFF
TGTGCCAGCAGTCCCGACAGGGGACAACGTGAAAAACTGTTTTTT
>TRBV21-1|-|-|TRBJ2-3
CASSKGQAGDTQYF
TGTGCCAGCAGCAAAGGACAGGCCGGAGATACGCAGTATTTT
>TRBV24-1|TRBD1|-|TRBJ2-1
CATSDRTGFGNEQFF
TGTGCCACCAGTGACCGGACAGGGTTCGGCAATGAGCAGTTCTTC
>TRBV20-1|-|-|TRBJ1-2
CSARVVRGYTF
TGCAGTGCTAGAGTCGTCCGGGGCTACACCTTC
>TRBV4-2|TRBD2|-|TRBJ2-3
CASSQNAGGPTDTQYF
TGTGCCAGCAGCCAGAATGCGGGAGGGCCGACAGATACGCAGTATTTT
>TRBV9|TRBD1|-|TRBJ1-2
CASSLDPGTASYGYTF
TGTGCCAGCAGCTTGGACCCCGGGACAGCCTCATATGGCTACACCTTC
>TRBV15|TRBD2|-|TRBJ2-3
CATSRVAGGSTDTQYF
TGTGCCACCAGCAGAGTAGCGGGAGGGAGCACAGATACGCAGTATTTT
>TRBV27|TRBD2|-|TRBJ2-3
CASSYSGSASDTQYF
TGTGCCAGCAGCTACAGCGGGAGTGCGTCAGATACGCAGTATTTT
>TRBV28|-|-|TRBJ2-6
CASSFPGHRAQAGANVLTF
TGTGCCAGCAGTTTCCCGGGACATAGGGCCCAGGCTGGGGCCAACGTCCTGACTTTC
>TRBV30|TRBD1|many|TRBJ2-3
CAWSVGQGADTQYF
TGTGCCTGGAGTGTAGGGCAGGGGGCAGATACGCAGTATTTT
>TRBV5-1|TRBD2|few|TRBJ2-1
CASSLRLAGALGYNEQFF
TGCGCCAGCAGCTTGAGGCTAGCGGGAGCTTTGGGCTACAATGAGCAGTTCTTC
>TRBV6-2/TRBV6-3|TRBD2|-|TRBJ2-3
CASSYGGGTATDTQYF
TGTGCCAGCAGTTACGGCGGGGGGACCGCCACAGATACGCAGTATTTT